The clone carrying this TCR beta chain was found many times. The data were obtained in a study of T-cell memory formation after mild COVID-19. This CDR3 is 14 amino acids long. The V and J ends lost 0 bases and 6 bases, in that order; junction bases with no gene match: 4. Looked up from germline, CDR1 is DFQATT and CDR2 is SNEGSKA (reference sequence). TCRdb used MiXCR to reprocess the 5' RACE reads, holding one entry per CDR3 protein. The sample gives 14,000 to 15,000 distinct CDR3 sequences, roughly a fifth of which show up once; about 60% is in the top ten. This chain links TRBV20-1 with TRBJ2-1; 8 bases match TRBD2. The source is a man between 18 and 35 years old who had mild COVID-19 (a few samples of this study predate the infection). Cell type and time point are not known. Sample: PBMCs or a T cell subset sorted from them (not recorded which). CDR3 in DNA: TGCAGTGCTAGAGACGGGGGGGCCACCAATGAGCAGTTCTTC. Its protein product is CSARDGGATNEQFF.